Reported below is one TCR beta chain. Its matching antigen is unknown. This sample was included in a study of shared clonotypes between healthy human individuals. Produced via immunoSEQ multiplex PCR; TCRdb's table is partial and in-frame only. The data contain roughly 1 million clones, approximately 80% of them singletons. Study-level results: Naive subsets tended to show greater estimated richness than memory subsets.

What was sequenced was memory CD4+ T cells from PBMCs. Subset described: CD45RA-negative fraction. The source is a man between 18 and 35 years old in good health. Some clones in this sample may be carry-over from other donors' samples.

CDR3 DNA: TGTGCCATCAGTGGACAAAGCAATGAGCAGTTCTTC. Translation: CAISGQSNEQFF. The chain employs TRBV10-3 and TRBJ2-1; D call uncertain. V dropped 4 bases and J dropped 6 bases, with 7 bases sitting between them. Germline values: CDR1 ENHRY, CDR2 SYGVKD. There are 12 residues in the CDR3.